The 32 T cell receptor beta chains below were found in one sample sequenced in a study of blood T cell repertoires in COVID-19 (dated by TCRdb to about 2020). Library creation used the immunoSEQ multiplex PCR assay. TCRdb holds this immuneACCESS table with in-frame rearrangements only. Some clones are missing; in checked studies, unresolved V genes explain under half, and the rest has no known cause. The sample data list more than 100,000 clones, and 89% of these were observed just once. The top ten clonotypes cover approximately 3.6% of the sample. Sequencing was carried out using peripheral blood. The receptor set was obtained from a woman in her sixties or seventies with acute or convalescent COVID-19.

The V and J genes are TRBV6-5 and TRBJ1-5, with TRBD1 matching over 7 bases. After removal of 6 bases from V and 6 bases from J, the junction contained 11 bases not matched to a gene. Germline lookup yields CDR1 MNHEY and CDR2 SVGAGI. This CDR3 contains 15 residues. The CDR3 nucleotides read TGTGCCAGCAGAAAAACGGGGGACAGAATTCAGCCCCAGCATTTT. Translation gives CASRKTGDRIQPQHF.

The gene calls are TRBV15 and TRBJ2-7; 10 bases match TRBD2. This CDR3 has 16 amino acids. The V gene end was trimmed by 4 bases and the J gene end by 0 bases; junction bases not matched to a gene: 6. Germline-derived CDR1 and CDR2 are LNHNV and YYDKDF (reference sequence). The CDR3 DNA reads TGTGCCACCAGCACTCAACCTAGCGGGGGCTCCTACGAGCAGTACTTC. Protein product: CATSTQPSGGSYEQYF.

The chain uses TRBV19 and TRBJ1-2; unclear D gene. The V gene lost 4 bases and the J gene lost 4 bases, with 13 bases spanning the gap. CDR1 LNHDA and CDR2 SQIVND come from the germline V gene (reference sequence). The CDR3 runs to 14 residues. The CDR3 DNA is TGTGCCAGTAGTACCCCCGCGGTCCCCTATGGCTACACCTTC. As protein: CASSTPAVPYGYTF.

The V call is TRBV6-6, the J call TRBJ1-4, with 9 bases aligning to TRBD1. The CDR3 extends over 16 amino acids. The trim removed 2 bases at V and 5 bases at J, leaving 6 bases unmatched. CDR1 and CDR2 (germline): MNHNY, SVGAGI (reference sequence). In nucleotides, the CDR3 is TGTGCCAGCAGTTACCCGACCGGGACAGGGAATGAAAAACTGTTTTTT. It codes for CASSYPTGTGNEKLFF.

This rearrangement joins TRBV19 to TRBJ1-1, with D uncertain. Germline V gene data show CDR1 as LNHDA and CDR2 as SQIVND (reference sequence). The CDR3 covers 12 residues. The ends were cut back, 7 bases at V and 0 bases at J, with 6 bases in the middle. Here the CDR3 reads CASMSVNTEAFF. The CDR3 region has the DNA TGTGCCAGTATGTCAGTGAACACTGAAGCTTTCTTT.

The chain recombines TRBV4-2 with TRBJ2-5; maybe TRBD2 (5 bases). The germline CDR1 and CDR2 sequences are LGHNA and YNFKEQ. This CDR3 spans 12 amino acids. Trimming cost V 0 bases and J 9 bases, with 8 bases left between them. The CDR3 spells CASSQDPGAQYF. CDR3 DNA sequence: TGTGCCAGCAGCCAAGACCCCGGGGCCCAGTACTTC.

The chain employs TRBV2 and TRBJ2-5; 12 bases line up with TRBD2. The CDR3 totals 16 residues. Germline V gene sequence: CDR1 SNHLY, CDR2 FYNNEI. V trimming: 6 bases; J trimming: 2 bases; junction bases outside the gene matches: 7. CDR3 DNA sequence: TGTGCCAGCAGGAAGACTAGCGGGAGATATCAAGAGACCCAGTACTTC. Amino acid sequence: CASRKTSGRYQETQYF.

The CDR3 reads CASSLHLGTANSPLHF. The CDR3, as DNA: TGTGCCAGCAGTTTACACCTCGGGACAGCCAATTCACCCCTCCACTTT. The chain uses TRBV28 and TRBJ1-6; 7 bases are shared with TRBD1. The CDR3 contains 16 residues. V shed 2 bases, J shed 7 bases, and the junction held 8 bases outside the gene matches. The germline V gene encodes CDR1 MDHEN and CDR2 SYDVKM.

The chain combines TRBV5-6 with TRBJ1-4; tentatively, D is TRBD1 (5 bases). CDR1 and CDR2 (germline): SGHDT, YYEEEE. The V gene lost 1 base and the J gene lost 0 bases, with 13 bases spanning the gap. CDR3 size: 17 residues. In DNA, the CDR3 is TGTGCCAGCAGCTTGTGGGGCCGCGTTACAACTAATGAAAAACTGTTTTTT. Protein product: CASSLWGRVTTNEKLFF.

The rearrangement links TRBV19 to TRBJ1-1, with D uncertain. Germline values: CDR1 LNHDA, CDR2 SQIVND (reference sequence). Trimming took off 9 bases at V and 6 bases at J, with 8 bases between the two ends. The CDR3 spans 10 residues. The CDR3 DNA is TGTGCCAGCTTCTCCTCTGAAGCTTTCTTT. It specifies CASFSSEAFF.

J is TRBJ1-1 and V is TRBV30, with D maybe TRBD1 (6 bases). The CDR3 is made up of 12 amino acids. Germline CDR1 and CDR2: GTSNPN and SVGIG (reference sequence). The V end lost 7 bases, the J end lost 7 bases, and 16 bases lay between the germline ends. CDR3 nucleotides: TGTGCCTACGACAGGATCTTATATGAAGCTTTCTTT. The encoded protein is CAYDRILYEAFF.

The chain employs TRBV20-1 and TRBJ2-5, with 9 bases aligning to TRBD2. The V gene end was trimmed by 3 bases and the J gene end by 2 bases; junction bases not matched to a gene: 7. Per germline, CDR1 DFQATT and CDR2 SNEGSKA (reference sequence). CDR3 length: 15 amino acids. In nucleotides, the CDR3 is TGCAGTGCTAGTGGTAGGACTAGCGATCAAGAGACCCAGTACTTC. Its protein is CSASGRTSDQETQYF.

The V gene is TRBV19, the J gene TRBJ1-1; TRBD1 matches 11 bases. This CDR3 region has 17 residues. With 4 bases clipped from V and 3 bases from J, the junction kept 10 bases outside the gene matches. Germline V gene sequence: CDR1 LNHDA, CDR2 SQIVND (reference sequence). The CDR3 DNA follows: TGTGCCAGTAGTACATCGAGGCGGACAGGGGGCTACACTGAAGCTTTCTTT. Translation gives CASSTSRRTGGYTEAFF.

The chain's CDR3 is CASSWGQGAKDTQYF. The CDR3 nucleotides are TGTGCCAGCAGCTGGGGACAGGGGGCAAAAGATACGCAGTATTTT. V usage is TRBV5-5 and J usage is TRBJ2-3; 12 bases line up with TRBD1. This CDR3 is built from 15 residues. The junction had 4 bases not matched to a gene; V was cut back by 3 bases and J by 5 bases. Germline V gene sequence: CDR1 SGHKS, CDR2 YYEKEE (reference sequence).

This chain links TRBV23-1 with TRBJ1-5; maybe TRBD1 (5 bases). TRBV23-1 is flagged as an ORF with uncertain function. V lost 0 bases and J 3 bases, leaving 9 bases between the germline ends. The CDR3 loop spans 15 amino acids. The DNA for the CDR3 is TGCGCCAGCAGTCAATCGAAGGACATCAATCAGCCCCAGCATTTT. This gives the protein CASSQSKDINQPQHF.

CDR3 in DNA: TGTGCCAGCAGTGATCCGGGCGGGGGGCGGACTGAAGCTTTCTTT. Translation gives CASSDPGGGRTEAFF. The V call is TRBV6-1, the J call TRBJ1-1, with TRBD1 as a possible D gene (6 bases). Germline CDR1 is MNHNS and CDR2 is SASEGT. Trimming removed 3 bases from V and 5 bases from J, with 16 bases in between. The CDR3 loop spans 15 amino acids.

This rearrangement joins TRBV2 to TRBJ1-5; 12 bases fit TRBD1. Germline CDR1 reads SNHLY; CDR2 reads FYNNEI. CDR3 length: 15 residues. V trimming: 8 bases; J trimming: 6 bases; junction bases outside the gene matches: 8. CDR3 region: CASLPGTGGGQPQHF. The CDR3 coding sequence is TGTGCCAGCCTCCCTGGGACAGGGGGCGGTCAGCCCCAGCATTTT.

V usage is TRBV11-3 and J usage is TRBJ2-5; 9 positions agree with TRBD1. Germline assignment: CDR1 SGHNT and CDR2 YENEEA. The V and J ends lost 5 bases and 4 bases, in that order; junction bases with no gene match: 5. The CDR3 is 14 amino acids. As DNA, the CDR3 is TGTGCCAGCAGCGACCGGGACAGGGTAGAGACCCAGTACTTC. Residues: CASSDRDRVETQYF. The full variable domain, rest sourced from reference TRBV11-3 and TRBJ2-5, is EAGVVQSPRYKIIEKKQPVAFWCNPISGHNTLYWYLQNLGQGPELLIRYENEEAVDDSQLPKDRFSAERLKGVDSTLKIQPAELGDSAVYLCASSDRDRVETQYFGPGTRLLVL.

This clone was counted a single time. The rearrangement joins TRBV9 to TRBJ2-3; possibly TRBD1 for D (6 bases). This CDR3 region has 16 residues. The germline V gene has CDR1 SGDLS and CDR2 YYNGEE. Trimming took off 0 bases at V and 2 bases at J, with 13 bases between the two ends. The CDR3 is CASSVGVGQNTDTQYF. Here the CDR3 DNA reads TGTGCCAGCAGCGTAGGAGTGGGACAAAACACAGATACGCAGTATTTT.

This chain links TRBV3-1 (or the pseudogene TRBV3-2) with TRBJ1-1; possible D gene TRBD1, 6 bases. This CDR3 region has 14 residues. Trimming took 8 bases from V and 5 from J, leaving 18 bases between them. CDR1 and CDR2 (germline): LGHDT, YNNKEL (reference sequence). The DNA for the CDR3 is TGTGCCAGCGACAGCCAGGGGACGAGAACTGAAGCTTTCTTT. Translating it yields CASDSQGTRTEAFF.

This clone was seen a single time. The genes are TRBV10-3 and TRBJ1-5; 7 bases fit TRBD1. This CDR3 has 14 amino acids. Germline loops: CDR1 ENHRY, CDR2 SYGVKD. After removal of 10 bases from V and 4 bases from J, the junction contained 10 bases not matched to a gene. CDR3 bases: TGTGCCACGCAACGGACAGGTGGAAATCAGCCCCAGCATTTT. Its translation: CATQRTGGNQPQHF.

J is TRBJ1-2 and V is TRBV29-1, with unresolved D. CDR3 length: 13 residues. Per germline, CDR1 SQVTM and CDR2 ANQGSEA. The CDR3 loop reads CSTRGQLVDGYTF. The CDR3, as DNA: TGCAGTACAAGAGGGCAGCTGGTCGATGGCTACACCTTC.

The chain is built from TRBV10-1 and TRBJ1-1; D is unclear. This CDR3 has 13 residues. The V end was cut by 0 bases, the J end by 5 bases, with 7 bases between. The germline V gene encodes CDR1 WNHNN and CDR2 SYGVQD (reference sequence). The CDR3 protein is CASSESGRTEAFF. The DNA of the CDR3 is TGCGCCAGCAGTGAGTCAGGGAGGACTGAAGCTTTCTTT.

The chain uses TRBV9 and TRBJ2-3; maybe TRBD2 (5 bases). The CDR3 loop spans 13 amino acids. The ends were cut back, 2 bases at V and 2 bases at J, with 6 bases in the middle. Germline CDR1 and CDR2: SGDLS and YYNGEE. The CDR3 loop reads CASSVGITDTQYF. CDR3 bases: TGTGCCAGCAGCGTCGGGATCACAGATACGCAGTATTTT.

The chain couples TRBV5-6 to TRBJ2-1; D is possibly TRBD1 (6 bases). V was pared by 0 bases and J by 7 bases, with 14 bases between. The CDR3 covers 15 residues. CDR1 is SGHDT and CDR2 is YYEEEE in the germline V gene. The CDR3 nucleotides are TGTGCCAGCAGCTTGGGTCCAGGGCAGGGGAATGAGCAGTTCTTC. This encodes CASSLGPGQGNEQFF.

This clone was observed a single time. The chain links TRBV21-1 to TRBJ1-5; TRBD1 is the table's D call, not checked against the DNA. TRBV21-1 is deemed a pseudogene. This CDR3 has 16 amino acids. CDR3 DNA sequence: TGTGCCAGCAGCTTCCTCCGACAGGGTGGCAATCAGCCCCAGCATTTT. It encodes CASSFLRQGGNQPQHF.

V and J are TRBV11-2 and TRBJ1-3; TRBD1 matches at 8 bases. Unmatched junction bases numbered 7, after V lost 0 bases and J lost 0 bases. The CDR3 loop spans 18 amino acids. Germline V gene sequence: CDR1 SGHAT, CDR2 FQNNGV. CDR3 loop: CASSLEMGQARSGNTIYF. In nucleotides, the CDR3 is TGTGCCAGCAGCTTAGAAATGGGACAGGCGCGCTCTGGAAACACCATATATTTT.

This rearrangement joins TRBV6-5 to TRBJ1-5; possible D gene TRBD1, 6 bases. Germline assignment: CDR1 MNHEY and CDR2 SVGAGI. The CDR3 has 15 residues. Trimming pared 5 bases from V and 4 bases from J, leaving 15 bases between. The CDR3 is CASSLLQGGNQPQHF. The CDR3 DNA reads as TGTGCCAGCAGTCTCCTACAGGGAGGGAATCAGCCCCAGCATTTT.

This rearrangement joins TRBV30 to TRBJ1-5, with D unresolved. V was trimmed by 3 bases and J by 5 bases, leaving 20 bases between them. The CDR3 is 16 residues long. In germline, CDR1 is GTSNPN, CDR2 SVGIG (reference sequence). The CDR3 DNA is TGTGCCTGGAGCCCCCCGGGAGCCTGGGCTGATCAGCCCCAGCATTTT. Translation: CAWSPPGAWADQPQHF.

This clone was counted once. The CDR3 DNA follows: TGTGCCAGCAGCCAATACGGGACTAGCGGGAGGAGTTACAATGAGCAGTTCTTC. This sequence encodes CASSQYGTSGRSYNEQFF. The chain combines TRBV4-2 with TRBJ2-1; 15 bases align to TRBD2. The germline gives CDR1 LGHNA, CDR2 YNFKEQ. The V segment lost 2 bases and the J segment 4 bases; nucleotides outside the gene matches: 6. The CDR3 is 18 residues long.

The chain employs TRBV6-5 and TRBJ2-3, with no clear D. Germline V gene sequence: CDR1 MNHEY, CDR2 SVGAGI. CDR3 length: 14 residues. The V gene lost 7 bases and the J gene lost 1 base, with 12 bases spanning the gap. CDR3 region: CASTPQQGTDTQYF. In DNA form, the CDR3 reads TGTGCCAGCACCCCCCAGCAGGGCACAGATACGCAGTATTTT.

This chain uses TRBV21-1 with TRBJ2-7; the DNA was not used to check the table's D call, TRBD1. TRBV21-1 is an annotated pseudogene. The CDR3 is 12 residues long. This CDR3 reads CASTVRGYEQYV. CDR3 sequence (DNA): TGTGCCAGCACGGTCAGGGGCTACGAGCAGTACGTC.